These 16 T cell receptor beta chains were sequenced from one sample in a study of T cell responses to AZD1222 COVID-19 vaccine (dated by TCRdb to about 2021). The time point tag for this specimen amounts to: baseline before first vaccination. The receptor library was made with the immunoSEQ multiplex PCR assay. TCRdb holds this immuneACCESS table with in-frame rearrangements only. Some clones are missing; in checked studies, unresolved V genes explain under half, and the rest has no known cause. The sample data list over 75,000 clones, and approximately 89% of these were observed just once. Of the sample, about 2.2% falls within the top ten clones. The specimen was peripheral blood, collected on day 0 of AZD1222 vaccination. The receptors originated from an adult in good health.

The genes are TRBV11-3 and TRBJ2-2, with 10 bases matching TRBD2. The V segment lost 7 bases and the J segment 6 bases; nucleotides outside the gene matches: 11. Germline CDR1 reads SGHNT; CDR2 reads YENEEA. There are 16 residues in the CDR3. CDR3 DNA sequence: TGTGCCAGCACCCTTTCAGCGGGAGGGGGAGCCGGGGAGCTGTTTTTT. It encodes CASTLSAGGGAGELFF. The variable domain in full, completed from reference TRBV11-3 and TRBJ2-2, reads EAGVVQSPRYKIIEKKQPVAFWCNPISGHNTLYWYLQNLGQGPELLIRYENEEAVDDSQLPKDRFSAERLKGVDSTLKIQPAELGDSAVYLCASTLSAGGGAGELFFGEGSRLTVL.

The chain uses TRBV15 and TRBJ1-6; the D gene is possibly TRBD1 (5 bases). CDR1 is LNHNV and CDR2 is YYDKDF in the germline V gene (reference sequence). This CDR3 spans 12 amino acids. V lost 1 base to trimming and J lost 14 bases, with 9 bases between them. The CDR3, as DNA: TGTGCCACCAGCAGAGGAGGGGATTCCCTCCACTTT. Protein: CATSRGGDSLHF.

The chain links TRBV19 to TRBJ2-7; 9 bases agree with TRBD1. The CDR3 covers 16 residues. Looked up from germline, CDR1 is LNHDA and CDR2 is SQIVND (reference sequence). J was trimmed by 0 bases and V by 5 bases; bases with no gene match: 8. The CDR3 loop is CASSPRGTGNSYEQYF. Here the CDR3 DNA reads TGTGCCAGTAGTCCTCGAGGGACAGGGAACTCCTACGAGCAGTACTTC.

The V gene is TRBV5-8, the J gene TRBJ1-6; possible D gene TRBD1, 6 bases. V gave up 0 bases and J gave up 6 bases, with 13 bases separating them. The CDR3 is made up of 16 amino acids. Germline CDR1 and CDR2: SGHTS and YDEGEE. The DNA of the CDR3 is TGTGCCAGCAGCTTGGGGGCACAGGGACTTAATTCACCCCTCCACTTT. Translation gives CASSLGAQGLNSPLHF.

The V gene is TRBV7-9, the J gene TRBJ1-3; D gene unclear. The CDR3 runs to 15 residues. Trimming stripped 5 bases from V and 1 base from J, with 12 bases between. Germline V gives CDR1 SEHNR, CDR2 FQNEAQ (reference sequence). The CDR3 spells CASSPIGSSGNTIYF. Here the CDR3 DNA reads TGTGCCAGCAGCCCGATAGGGTCGTCTGGAAACACCATATATTTT.

CDR3 protein: CASSRHLSSGANVLTF. The CDR3 DNA sequence: TGTGCCAGCAGTCGCCATCTGAGCTCTGGGGCCAACGTCCTGACTTTC. J is TRBJ2-6 and V is TRBV6-2 or TRBV6-3; D ambiguous. The length of the CDR3 is 16 residues. Germline V CDR1 and CDR2: MNHEY, SVGEGT. The germline V and J ends were trimmed by 5 bases and 0 bases, with 11 bases remaining between them.

The chain combines TRBV5-4 with TRBJ2-3; the match to TRBD2 covers 8 bases. CDR1 and CDR2 (germline): SGHNT, YYREEE (reference sequence). V lost 3 bases to trimming and J lost 4 bases; unmatched junction nucleotides: 16. The CDR3 consists of 18 residues. The CDR3 nucleotides read TGTGCCAGCAGCTCACATCTCGCCGGGAGGGCCAAGGCAGATACGCAGTATTTT. This gives the protein CASSSHLAGRAKADTQYF.

The J gene is TRBJ2-5, the V gene TRBV6-2 or TRBV6-3; D gene uncertain. Trimming cost V 4 bases and J 0 bases, with 18 bases left between them. The CDR3 runs 17 residues. Germline values: CDR1 MNHEY, CDR2 SVGEGT. The CDR3 DNA follows: TGTGCCAGCAGTTCCGGCTATTTTACGGAAAACCAAGAGACCCAGTACTTC. Protein: CASSSGYFTENQETQYF.

The chain recombines TRBV5-1 with TRBJ2-7; 8 bases are shared with TRBD1. This CDR3 contains 14 residues. Trimming cost V 3 bases and J 2 bases; bases outside gene matches: 4. CDR1 SGHRS and CDR2 YFSETQ come from the germline V gene. The CDR3 loop reads CASSSGQGTYEQYF. CDR3 coding DNA: TGCGCCAGCAGCTCAGGACAGGGAACCTACGAGCAGTACTTC. Full variable domain (remainder filled in from reference TRBV5-1 and TRBJ2-7): KAGVTQTPRYLIKTRGQQVTLSCSPISGHRSVSWYQQTPGQGLQFLFEYFSETQRNKGNFPGRFSGRQFSNSRSEMNVSTLELGDSALYLCASSSGQGTYEQYFGPGTRLTVT.

V usage is TRBV27 and J usage is TRBJ1-5; D unclear. Trimming removed 5 bases from V and 2 bases from J, with 28 bases in between. Germline values: CDR1 MNHEY, CDR2 SMNVEV (reference sequence). CDR3 length: 20 residues. The CDR3 DNA reads TGTGCCAGCAGTGCATGTTTCGGCGTCCAGTCGGGAGCATGCAATCAGCCCCAGCATTTT. Residues: CASSACFGVQSGACNQPQHF.

The chain recombines TRBV21-1 with TRBJ2-6; the D call in the table, TRBD1, was not verified against the DNA. TRBV21-1 is listed as a pseudogene. The CDR3 spans 17 residues. The CDR3 coding sequence is TGTGCCAGCAGCCCCTGGACAGGGGGTCGTGGGGCCAACGTCCTGACTTTC. This sequence encodes CASSPWTGGRGANVLTF.

Details on this clone: This CDR3 is also generated by other DNA sequences in the sample. The genes are TRBV6-5 and TRBJ2-7; TRBD1 matches at 10 bases. CDR3 length: 15 residues. The V gene's germline CDR1 is MNHEY and CDR2 SVGAGI. V shed 2 bases, J shed 1 base, and the junction held 2 bases outside the gene matches. CDR3 in DNA: TGTGCCAGCAGTTACCGGGACAGGGGATCCTACGAGCAGTACTTC. The encoded protein is CASSYRDRGSYEQYF.

CDR3 amino acids: CASSLAQQGSGTMGKLFF. DNA of the CDR3: TGCGCCAGCAGCTTGGCCCAACAGGGGTCTGGGACAATGGGAAAACTGTTTTTT. The J gene is TRBJ1-4, the V gene TRBV5-1; 7 bases fit TRBD1. The V gene end was trimmed by 0 bases and the J gene end by 10 bases; junction bases not matched to a gene: 18. Per the germline V gene, CDR1 is SGHRS and CDR2 is YFSETQ. This CDR3 is 18 amino acids long.

The J gene is TRBJ2-1, the V gene TRBV6-5, with 7 bases lining up with TRBD2. V was pared by 5 bases and J by 4 bases, with 8 bases of the junction left unmatched. Germline V gene lookup returns CDR1 MNHEY and CDR2 SVGAGI. This CDR3 is 15 amino acids long. The CDR3 DNA is TGTGCCAGCAGTACAAGCGGGGCAGGATACAATGAGCAGTTCTTC. This sequence encodes CASSTSGAGYNEQFF.

This clone turned up a few times. The rearrangement joins TRBV27 to TRBJ1-1; 9 positions agree with TRBD1. V was pared by 6 bases and J by 2 bases, with 1 base of the junction left unmatched. The CDR3 consists of 13 residues. Germline CDR1 reads MNHEY; CDR2 reads SMNVEV (reference sequence). CDR3 DNA sequence: TGTGCCAGCAGGGGACAGGGTAACACTGAAGCTTTCTTT. This translates into CASRGQGNTEAFF.

The chain uses TRBV20-1 and TRBJ2-7, with no clear D. Germline V gives CDR1 DFQATT, CDR2 SNEGSKA (reference sequence). Trimming took 3 bases from V and 3 from J, leaving 3 bases between them. The length of the CDR3 is 10 residues. CDR3 bases: TGCAGTGCTAGCAACTACGAGCAGTACTTC. Its translation: CSASNYEQYF.